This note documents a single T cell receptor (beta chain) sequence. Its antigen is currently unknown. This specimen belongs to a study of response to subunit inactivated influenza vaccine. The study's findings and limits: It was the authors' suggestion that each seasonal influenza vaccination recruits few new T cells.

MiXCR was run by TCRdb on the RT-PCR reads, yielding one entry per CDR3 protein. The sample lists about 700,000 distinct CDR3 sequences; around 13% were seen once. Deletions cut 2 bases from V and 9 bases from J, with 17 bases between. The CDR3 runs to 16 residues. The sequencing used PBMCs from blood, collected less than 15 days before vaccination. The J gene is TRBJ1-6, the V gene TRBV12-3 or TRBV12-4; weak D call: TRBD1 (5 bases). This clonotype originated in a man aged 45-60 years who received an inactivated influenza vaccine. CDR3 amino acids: CASSLIPAGKGSPLHF. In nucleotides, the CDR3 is TGTGCCAGCAGTTTAATCCCCGCAGGGAAGGGTTCACCCCTCCACTTT.